A selection of T cell receptor beta chains follows, all from one sample in a study of cytotoxic CD8 clonotypes in ibrutinib-treated CLL. Data came from immunoSEQ multiplex PCR; TCRdb stores just in-frame clones and leaves some out. This table has fewer than 400,000 clones, over 55% appearing once. Specimen: PBMCs, collected after 36 months of ibrutinib treatment. All receptors derive from a human donor with chronic lymphocytic leukemia. Each CDR3 is given with its conserved first and last residue. D genes are given only for firm matches. Size is stated for part of the rows, as once, few or many counts, or as a class when the clone is expanded.

v_call,clone_size,j_call,d_call,cdr3_nt,cdr3_aa
TRBV28,NA,TRBJ1-5,NA,TGTGCCAGCGATTCCCCCGCCACAGGGACCAGCAATCAGCCCCAGCATTTT,CASDSPATGTSNQPQHF
TRBV11-2,NA,TRBJ2-6,NA,TGTGCCAGCAGCTTAGCTCTCTCTGGGGCCAACGTCCTGACTTTC,CASSLALSGANVLTF
TRBV4-1,NA,TRBJ2-7,TRBD2,TGCGCCAGCAGCCCCACCGGGACTAGGAGTTACGAGCAGTACTTC,CASSPTGTRSYEQYF
TRBV28,NA,TRBJ2-7,TRBD1,TGTGCCAGCAGTTTAGCCAGCACAGGGGGCGTATACGAGCAGTACTTC,CASSLASTGGVYEQYF
TRBV28,NA,TRBJ1-1,NA,TGTGCCAGCAGACTAGGGTTGTGGAACACTGAAGCTTTCTTT,CASRLGLWNTEAFF
TRBV5-1,few,TRBJ2-7,NA,TGCGCCAGCAGCTTGGAAGTGTTTTACGAGCAGTACTTC,CASSLEVFYEQYF
TRBV4-3,NA,TRBJ1-5,NA,TGCGCCAGCAGCCAGGACATCGAGGGGCCCCAGCATTTT,CASSQDIEGPQHF
TRBV4-1,NA,TRBJ1-1,NA,TGCGCCAGCAGCCAAGTTTTGGGACGTGCAAAGGATGAAGCTTTCTTT,CASSQVLGRAKDEAFF
TRBV7-2,few,TRBJ2-7,NA,TGTGCCAGCAGCGTCCATATACCCTACGAGCAGTACTTC,CASSVHIPYEQYF
TRBV19,NA,TRBJ1-1,NA,TGTGCCAGTAGTTCCACGTCCCGAGCTTGGGAAGCTTTCTTT,CASSSTSRAWEAFF
TRBV28,NA,TRBJ2-7,NA,TGTGCCAGCAGCCGCCCGTACCCCAGCTCCTACGAGCAGTACTTC,CASSRPYPSSYEQYF
TRBV18,NA,TRBJ1-4,NA,TGTGCCAGCTCACCAAACCCGGGGGGCCCATCAACTAATGAAAAACTGTTTTTT,CASSPNPGGPSTNEKLFF
TRBV6-6,few,TRBJ1-2,NA,TGTGCCAGCAGTTACTCGACCATTCATGGCTACACCTTC,CASSYSTIHGYTF
TRBV9,NA,TRBJ2-2,TRBD2,TGTGCCAGCAGCGTAGGGTTTGCGGGGGTGGGCACCGGGGAGCTGTTTTTT,CASSVGFAGVGTGELFF
TRBV7-6,NA,TRBJ1-5,NA,TGTGCCAGCAGCTTAGCAGGGATCAATCAGCCCCAGCATTTT,CASSLAGINQPQHF
TRBV27,once,TRBJ1-5,NA,TGTGCCAGCAGTTTACTGGGCAGTGATCAGCCCCAGCATTTT,CASSLLGSDQPQHF
TRBV10-3,NA,TRBJ2-5,NA,TGTGCCATCAGTGAGTCCCGTCTTAACCAAGAGACCCAGTACTTC,CAISESRLNQETQYF
TRBV15,few,TRBJ1-2,NA,TGTGCCACCAGCAGAGATGAGGAGGTCTATGGCTACACCTTC,CATSRDEEVYGYTF
TRBV6-6,few,TRBJ2-7,NA,TGTGCCAGCAGCGAAAACTACGAGCAGTACTTC,CASSENYEQYF
TRBV11-3,NA,TRBJ2-5,NA,TGTGCCAGCAGCTTGAACCACCAAGAGACCCAGTACTTC,CASSLNHQETQYF
TRBV4-1,few,TRBJ1-2,NA,TGCGCCAGCAGCCAACCTCGGGATGGGGGGACAACTAACTATGGCTACACCTTC,CASSQPRDGGTTNYGYTF
TRBV6-4,NA,TRBJ1-5,NA,TGTGCCAGCAGTGACCCGCGTGGAGGGGGCAATCAGCCCCAGCATTTT,CASSDPRGGGNQPQHF
TRBV4-1,NA,TRBJ2-5,TRBD1,TGCGCCAGCAGCCAAGGAGGACAGGGCGAGACCCAGTACTTC,CASSQGGQGETQYF
TRBV28,few,TRBJ2-7,NA,TGTGCCAGCAGTTTATCAGGGTCCGGCTACGAGCAGTACTTC,CASSLSGSGYEQYF
TRBV18,NA,TRBJ1-2,NA,TGTGCCAGCTCAACGGACAGCCGAGGGGACTATGGCTACACCTTC,CASSTDSRGDYGYTF
TRBV27,NA,TRBJ2-7,NA,TGTGCCAGCAGTTTATTCGGCAGGGCGCCCTCCTACGAGCAGTACTTC,CASSLFGRAPSYEQYF
TRBV5-4,NA,TRBJ1-6,NA,TGTGCCAGCAGCTTGGGTCAGGGAGCCAGAAATTCACCCCTCCACTTT,CASSLGQGARNSPLHF
TRBV7-9,once,TRBJ1-4,NA,TGTGCCAGCAGCGGAGGGGGGCCGAGGAGTCTGTTTTTT,CASSGGGPRSLFF
TRBV11-3,NA,TRBJ2-1,TRBD2,TGTGCCAGCAGCCGGGGGGGACTAGCGGGAAACTCCTACAATGAGCAGTTCTTC,CASSRGGLAGNSYNEQFF
TRBV19,NA,TRBJ2-3,TRBD1,TGTGCCAGTAGTAAATTCGACAGGGGGCCTAGCACAGATACGCAGTATTTT,CASSKFDRGPSTDTQYF
TRBV18,NA,TRBJ2-3,TRBD1,TGTGCCAGCTCACCACGTTGGCGGACAGGTAGTGGAATGGATACGCAGTATTTT,CASSPRWRTGSGMDTQYF
TRBV15,NA,TRBJ1-1,NA,TGTGCCACCAGCAGAGAAAGGGGCTGGACTGAAGCTTTCTTT,CATSRERGWTEAFF
TRBV29-1,NA,TRBJ1-2,NA,TGCAGTGTGATTGGACCAGCTAACTATGGCTACACCTTC,CSVIGPANYGYTF
TRBV19,once,TRBJ2-5,NA,TGTGCCAGTAGTATTATGTCCAAGGAGACCCAGTACTTC,CASSIMSKETQYF
TRBV11-2,NA,TRBJ2-5,TRBD1,TGTGCCAGCAGCTTAGATCAGGGGGCAGAGACCCAGTACTTC,CASSLDQGAETQYF
TRBV18,few,TRBJ2-5,TRBD2,TGTGCCAGCTCACCGGCCGGGACTAGCGGGACCCAGTACTTC,CASSPAGTSGTQYF
TRBV11-2,NA,TRBJ2-3,NA,TGTGCCAGCAGCTTAAACGAGGAGCTTAGCACAGATACGCAGTATTTT,CASSLNEELSTDTQYF
TRBV5-1,NA,TRBJ2-1,NA,TGCGCCAGCAGCCCAGTGGAGGTTTGGAATGAGCAGTTCTTC,CASSPVEVWNEQFF
TRBV7-9,NA,TRBJ2-1,TRBD1,TGTGCCAGCAGCTTAGCGGGGACAGGGTGGCCCTACAATGAGCAGTTCTTC,CASSLAGTGWPYNEQFF
TRBV25-1,NA,TRBJ1-4,NA,TGTGCCAGCAGTGAATATAGGGACCCGACCGAGGAGGAAAAACTGTTTTTT,CASSEYRDPTEEEKLFF
TRBV5-1,NA,TRBJ2-7,NA,TGCGCCAGCCATCGGGACGCAAGCTCCTACGAGCAGTACTTC,CASHRDASSYEQYF
TRBV7-2,NA,TRBJ2-3,NA,TGTGCCAGTCAGCGGTCAGCTAGCACAGATACGCAGTATTTT,CASQRSASTDTQYF
TRBV29-1,NA,TRBJ2-7,NA,TGCAGCGTTGAGGGGCAGGGCCCTAACTACGAGCAGTACTTC,CSVEGQGPNYEQYF
TRBV10-3,few,TRBJ1-6,NA,TGTGCCATCAGTGAGATCAGGGAATCACCCCTCCACTTT,CAISEIRESPLHF
TRBV4-3,NA,TRBJ2-7,NA,TGCGCCAGCAGCCAAGATACAGGGCCTGACGAGCAGTACTTC,CASSQDTGPDEQYF
TRBV10-1,once,TRBJ1-2,NA,TGCGCCAGCAGTGAGAGGGCAAACTATGGCTACACCTTC,CASSERANYGYTF
TRBV10-3,NA,TRBJ2-3,TRBD2,TGTGCCATCAGAGGAGGGGATGGCGGCGGGAGTCCCACAGATACGCAGTATTTT,CAIRGGDGGGSPTDTQYF
TRBV29-1,once,TRBJ2-7,TRBD2,TGCAGCGTTGAAATGGGGAGCGGGAGCGGGTCCTACGAGCAGTACTTC,CSVEMGSGSGSYEQYF
TRBV4-2,NA,TRBJ1-5,NA,TGTGCCAGCAGCCTAGGGAAAGGTCAGCCCCAGCATTTT,CASSLGKGQPQHF
TRBV28,few,TRBJ1-6,TRBD1,TGTGCCAGCAGTTTACATTCCGGGACAGGGGGCGTACCCCTCCACTTT,CASSLHSGTGGVPLHF
TRBV11-2,NA,TRBJ1-2,NA,TGTGCCAGCAGCTTAGATCGGTCCCCCTATGGCTACACCTTC,CASSLDRSPYGYTF